This T cell receptor beta chain derives from a study of blood T cell repertoires in COVID-19. Study-wide background: The study drew acute and convalescent COVID-19 samples from the United States, Italy and Spain.

Some clones are missing from TCRdb's copy, which holds only in-frame ones; the method was immunoSEQ multiplex PCR. The sample includes roughly 27,000 clones, around 87% of them seen just once. Germline loops: CDR1 MGHRA, CDR2 YSYEKL. Trimming left V 4 bases short and J 4 bases short, with 22 bases between. CDR3 length equals 17 residues. This chain connects TRBV4-1 to TRBJ1-2; D may be TRBD1 (6 bases). The sample taken for sequencing was peripheral blood. The sequence was obtained from a man between 60 and 70 years old with acute or convalescent COVID-19. For the CDR3, the DNA is TGCGCCAGCAGCCGTACGCCGCGACAGGTGGCATTCTATGGCTACACCTTC. This sequence encodes CASSRTPRQVAFYGYTF.